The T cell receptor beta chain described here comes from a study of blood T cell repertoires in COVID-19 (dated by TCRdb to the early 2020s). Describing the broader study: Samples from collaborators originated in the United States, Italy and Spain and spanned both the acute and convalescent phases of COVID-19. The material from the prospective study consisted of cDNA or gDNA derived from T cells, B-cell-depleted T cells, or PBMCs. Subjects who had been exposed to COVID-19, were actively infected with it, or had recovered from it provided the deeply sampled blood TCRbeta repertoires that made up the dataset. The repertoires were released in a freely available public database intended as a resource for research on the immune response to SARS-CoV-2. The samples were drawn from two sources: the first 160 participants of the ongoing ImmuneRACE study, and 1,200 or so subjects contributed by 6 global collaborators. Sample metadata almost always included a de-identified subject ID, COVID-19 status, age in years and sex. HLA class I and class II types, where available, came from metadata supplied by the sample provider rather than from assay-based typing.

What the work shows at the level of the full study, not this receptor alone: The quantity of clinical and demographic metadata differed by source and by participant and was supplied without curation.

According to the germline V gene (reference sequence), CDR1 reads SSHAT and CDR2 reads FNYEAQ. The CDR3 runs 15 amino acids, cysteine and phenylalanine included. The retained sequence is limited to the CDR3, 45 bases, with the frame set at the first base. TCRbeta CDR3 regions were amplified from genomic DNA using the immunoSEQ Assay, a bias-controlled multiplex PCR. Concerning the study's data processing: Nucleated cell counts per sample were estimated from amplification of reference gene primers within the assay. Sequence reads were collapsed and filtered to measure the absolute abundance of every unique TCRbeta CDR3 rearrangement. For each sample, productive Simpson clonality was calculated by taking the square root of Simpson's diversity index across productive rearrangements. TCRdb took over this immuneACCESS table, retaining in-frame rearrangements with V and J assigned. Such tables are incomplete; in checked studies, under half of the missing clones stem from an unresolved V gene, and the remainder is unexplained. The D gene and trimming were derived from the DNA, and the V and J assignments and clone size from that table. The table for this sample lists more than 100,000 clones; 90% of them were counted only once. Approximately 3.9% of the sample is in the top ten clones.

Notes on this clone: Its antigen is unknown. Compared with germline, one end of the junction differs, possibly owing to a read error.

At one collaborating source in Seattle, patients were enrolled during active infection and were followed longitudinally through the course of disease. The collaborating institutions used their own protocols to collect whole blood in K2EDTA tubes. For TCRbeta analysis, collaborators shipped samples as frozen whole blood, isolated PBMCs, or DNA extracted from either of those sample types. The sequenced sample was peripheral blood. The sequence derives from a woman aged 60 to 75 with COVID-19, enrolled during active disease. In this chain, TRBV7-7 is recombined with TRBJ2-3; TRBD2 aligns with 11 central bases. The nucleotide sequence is TGTGCTAGCAGCCCGGGACTAGCGGCCTCAGATACGCAGTATTTT. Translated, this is CASSPGLAASDTQYF.